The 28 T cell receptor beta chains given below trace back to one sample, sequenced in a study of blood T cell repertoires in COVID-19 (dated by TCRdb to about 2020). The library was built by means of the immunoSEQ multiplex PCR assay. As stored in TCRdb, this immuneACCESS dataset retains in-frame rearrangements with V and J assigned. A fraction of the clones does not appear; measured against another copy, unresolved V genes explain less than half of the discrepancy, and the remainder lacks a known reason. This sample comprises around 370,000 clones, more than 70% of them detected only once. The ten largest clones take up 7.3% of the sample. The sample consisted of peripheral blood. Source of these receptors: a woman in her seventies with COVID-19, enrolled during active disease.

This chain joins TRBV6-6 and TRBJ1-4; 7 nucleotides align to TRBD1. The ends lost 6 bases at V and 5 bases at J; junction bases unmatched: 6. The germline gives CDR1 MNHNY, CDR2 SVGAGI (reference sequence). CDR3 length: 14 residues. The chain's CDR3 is CASSSSTGNEKLFF. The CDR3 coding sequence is TGTGCCAGCAGCTCCTCGACAGGGAATGAAAAACTGTTTTTT.

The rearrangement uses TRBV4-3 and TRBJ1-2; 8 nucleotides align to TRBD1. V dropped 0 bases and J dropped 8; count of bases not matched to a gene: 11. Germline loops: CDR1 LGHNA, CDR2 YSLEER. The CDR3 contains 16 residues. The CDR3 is CASSQDRSGQDRGYTF. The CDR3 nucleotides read TGCGCCAGCAGCCAAGATAGGTCGGGACAGGACCGAGGCTACACCTTC.

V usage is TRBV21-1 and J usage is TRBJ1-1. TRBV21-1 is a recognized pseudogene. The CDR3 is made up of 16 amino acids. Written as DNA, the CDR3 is TGTGCCAGCAGCACCCAGGAAAGGGAGGAGAACACTGAAGCTTTCTTT. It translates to CASSTQEREENTEAFF.

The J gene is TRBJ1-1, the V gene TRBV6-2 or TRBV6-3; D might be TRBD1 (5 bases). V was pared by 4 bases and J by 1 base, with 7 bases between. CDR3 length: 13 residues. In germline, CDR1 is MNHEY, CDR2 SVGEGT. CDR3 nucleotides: TGTGCCAGCAGTTTCGGACAGAACACTGAAGCTTTCTTT. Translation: CASSFGQNTEAFF.

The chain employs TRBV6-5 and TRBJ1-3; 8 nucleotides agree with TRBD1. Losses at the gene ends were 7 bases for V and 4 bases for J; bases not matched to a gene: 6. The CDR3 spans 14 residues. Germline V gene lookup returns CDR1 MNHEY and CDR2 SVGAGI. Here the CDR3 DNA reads TGTGCCAGCAAGGCAGGGGGCAAAGGAAACACCATATATTTT. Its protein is CASKAGGKGNTIYF.

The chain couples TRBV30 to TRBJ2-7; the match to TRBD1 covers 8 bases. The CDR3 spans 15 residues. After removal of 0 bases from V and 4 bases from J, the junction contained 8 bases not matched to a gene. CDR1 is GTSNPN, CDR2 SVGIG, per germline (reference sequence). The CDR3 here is CAWSVDRVGPYEQYF. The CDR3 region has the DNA TGTGCCTGGAGTGTGGACAGGGTAGGTCCTTACGAGCAGTACTTC.

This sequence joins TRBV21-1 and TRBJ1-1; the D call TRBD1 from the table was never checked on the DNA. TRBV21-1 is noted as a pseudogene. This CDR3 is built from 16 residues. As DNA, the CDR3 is TGTGCCAGCACCAAAGGCCCGGGACAGGGAGGAACTGAAGCTTTCTTT. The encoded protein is CASTKGPGQGGTEAFF.

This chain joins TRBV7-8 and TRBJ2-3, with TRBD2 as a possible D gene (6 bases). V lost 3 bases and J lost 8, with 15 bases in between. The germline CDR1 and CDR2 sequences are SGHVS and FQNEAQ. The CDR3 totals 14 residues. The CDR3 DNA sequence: TGTGCCAGCAGCTTCCGGAGGGGAGGAGCTACGCAGTATTTT. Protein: CASSFRRGGATQYF.

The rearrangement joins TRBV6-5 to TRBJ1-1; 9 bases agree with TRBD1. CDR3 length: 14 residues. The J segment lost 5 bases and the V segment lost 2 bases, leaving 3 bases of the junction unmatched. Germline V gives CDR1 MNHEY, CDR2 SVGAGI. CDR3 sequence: CASSYGDRVTEAFF. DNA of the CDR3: TGTGCCAGCAGTTACGGGGACAGGGTGACTGAAGCTTTCTTT.

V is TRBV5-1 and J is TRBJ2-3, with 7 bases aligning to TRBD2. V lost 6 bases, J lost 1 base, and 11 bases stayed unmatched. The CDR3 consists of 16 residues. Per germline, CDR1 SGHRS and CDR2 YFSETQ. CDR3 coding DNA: TGCGCCAGCAACTTAGGTCCTAGCGGTGGCACAGATACGCAGTATTTT. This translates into CASNLGPSGGTDTQYF.

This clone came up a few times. The CDR3 DNA sequence: TGTGCCAGCAGTCAACAGGGCCTCAATCAGCCCCAGCATTTT. Its translation is CASSQQGLNQPQHF. The chain has TRBV21-1 and TRBJ1-5; the table calls TRBD1, which could not be checked here. TRBV21-1 represents a pseudogene. The CDR3 is 14 amino acids.

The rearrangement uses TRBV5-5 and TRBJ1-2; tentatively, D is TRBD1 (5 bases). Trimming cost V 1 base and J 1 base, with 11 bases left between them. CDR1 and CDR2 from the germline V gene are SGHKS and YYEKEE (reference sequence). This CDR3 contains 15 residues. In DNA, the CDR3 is TGTGCCAGCAGCTTGAGGGGTTGGGATAACTATGGCTACACCTTC. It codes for CASSLRGWDNYGYTF.

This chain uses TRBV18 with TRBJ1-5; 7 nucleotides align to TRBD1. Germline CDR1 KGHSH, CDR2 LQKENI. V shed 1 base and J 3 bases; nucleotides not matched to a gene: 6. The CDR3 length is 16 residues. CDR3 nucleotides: TGTGCCAGCTCACCACAGACGGGACAGCCCAATCAGCCCCAGCATTTT. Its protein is CASSPQTGQPNQPQHF.

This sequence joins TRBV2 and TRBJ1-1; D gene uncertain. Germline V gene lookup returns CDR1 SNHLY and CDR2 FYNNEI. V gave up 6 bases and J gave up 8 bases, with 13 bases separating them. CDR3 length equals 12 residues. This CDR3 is CASSLLRAEAFF. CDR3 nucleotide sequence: TGTGCCAGCAGCTTACTGCGAGCCGAAGCTTTCTTT.

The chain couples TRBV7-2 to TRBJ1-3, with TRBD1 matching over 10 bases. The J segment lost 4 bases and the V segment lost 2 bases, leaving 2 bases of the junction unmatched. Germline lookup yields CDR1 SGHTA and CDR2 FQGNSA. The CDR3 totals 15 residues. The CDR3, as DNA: TGTGCCAGCAGCTTAATGACAGGGGGCGGAAACACCATATATTTT. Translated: CASSLMTGGGNTIYF.

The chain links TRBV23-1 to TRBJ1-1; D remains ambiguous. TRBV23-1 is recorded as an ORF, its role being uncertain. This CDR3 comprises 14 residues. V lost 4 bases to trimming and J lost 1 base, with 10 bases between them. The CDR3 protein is CASSPRHSNTEAFF. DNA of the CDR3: TGCGCCAGCAGTCCCCGACACTCGAACACTGAAGCTTTCTTT.

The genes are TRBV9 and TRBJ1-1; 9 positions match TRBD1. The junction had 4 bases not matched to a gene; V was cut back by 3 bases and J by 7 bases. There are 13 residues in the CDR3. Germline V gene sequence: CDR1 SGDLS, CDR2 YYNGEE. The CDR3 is CASSAQGAYEAFF. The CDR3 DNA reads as TGTGCCAGCAGCGCACAGGGGGCTTATGAAGCTTTCTTT. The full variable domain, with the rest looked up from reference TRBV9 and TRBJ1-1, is DSGVTQTPKHLITATGQRVTLRCSPRSGDLSVYWYQQSLDQGLQFLIQYYNGEERAKGNILERFSAQQFPDLHSELNLSSLELGDSALYFCASSAQGAYEAFFGQGTRLTVV.

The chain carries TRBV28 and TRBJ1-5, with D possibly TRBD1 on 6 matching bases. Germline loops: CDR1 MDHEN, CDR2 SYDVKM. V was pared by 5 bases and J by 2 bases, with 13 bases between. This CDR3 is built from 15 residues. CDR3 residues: CASSGGGAGNQPQHF. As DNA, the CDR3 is TGTGCCAGCAGTGGGGGGGGCGCGGGCAATCAGCCCCAGCATTTT.

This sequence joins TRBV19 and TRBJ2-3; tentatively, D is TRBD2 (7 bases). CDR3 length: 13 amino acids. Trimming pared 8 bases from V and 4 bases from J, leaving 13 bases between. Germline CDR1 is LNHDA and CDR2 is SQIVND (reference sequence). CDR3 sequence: CASGPGGADTQYF. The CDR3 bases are TGTGCCAGTGGCCCGGGGGGCGCAGATACGCAGTATTTT.

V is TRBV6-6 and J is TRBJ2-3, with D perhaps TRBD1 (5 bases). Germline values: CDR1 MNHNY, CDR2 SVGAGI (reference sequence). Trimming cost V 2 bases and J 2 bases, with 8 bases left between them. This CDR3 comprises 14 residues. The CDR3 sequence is CASSYGRDTDTQYF. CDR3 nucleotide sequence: TGTGCCAGCAGTTACGGCAGGGACACAGATACGCAGTATTTT.

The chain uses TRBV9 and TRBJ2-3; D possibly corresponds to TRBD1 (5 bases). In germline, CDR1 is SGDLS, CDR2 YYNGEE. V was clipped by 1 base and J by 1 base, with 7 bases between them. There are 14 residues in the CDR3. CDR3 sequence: CASSVSRGTDTQYF. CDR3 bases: TGTGCCAGCAGCGTAAGCAGGGGCACAGATACGCAGTATTTT.

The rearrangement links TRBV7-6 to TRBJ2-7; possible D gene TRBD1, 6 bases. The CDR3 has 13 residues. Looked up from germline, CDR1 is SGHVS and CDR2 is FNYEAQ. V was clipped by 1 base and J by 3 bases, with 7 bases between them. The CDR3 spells CASSLGQVYEQYF. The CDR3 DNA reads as TGTGCCAGCAGCTTAGGACAGGTCTACGAGCAGTACTTC.

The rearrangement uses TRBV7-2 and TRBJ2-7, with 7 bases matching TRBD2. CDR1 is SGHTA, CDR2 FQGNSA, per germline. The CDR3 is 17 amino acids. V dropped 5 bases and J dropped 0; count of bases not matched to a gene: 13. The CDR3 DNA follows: TGTGCCAGCAGCGCACCCCTCCCAAGCGGGGTCTCCTACGAGCAGTACTTC. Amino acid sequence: CASSAPLPSGVSYEQYF.

CDR3 nucleotides: TGTGCCAGCAGCTCTTACGACAGGGGGCAAAATTCACCCCTCCACTTT. It translates to CASSSYDRGQNSPLHF. The chain joins TRBV7-2 to TRBJ1-6; TRBD1 matches at 10 bases. In germline, CDR1 is SGHTA, CDR2 FQGNSA. CDR3 length: 16 amino acids. The trim removed 4 bases at V and 7 bases at J, leaving 7 bases unmatched.

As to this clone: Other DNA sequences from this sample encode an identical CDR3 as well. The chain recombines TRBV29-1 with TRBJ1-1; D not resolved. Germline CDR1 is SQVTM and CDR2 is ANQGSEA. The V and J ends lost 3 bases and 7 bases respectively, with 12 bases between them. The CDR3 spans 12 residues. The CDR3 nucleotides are TGCAGCGTTGAGGACCCGGGGATTGAAGCTTTCTTT. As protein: CSVEDPGIEAFF.

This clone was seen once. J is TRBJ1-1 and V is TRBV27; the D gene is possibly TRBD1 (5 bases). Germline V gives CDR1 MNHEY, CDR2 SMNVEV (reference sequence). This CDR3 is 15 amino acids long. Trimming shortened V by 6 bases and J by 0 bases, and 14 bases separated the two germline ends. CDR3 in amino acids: CASRGWGVMNTEAFF. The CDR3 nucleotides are TGTGCCAGCAGGGGTTGGGGGGTCATGAACACTGAAGCTTTCTTT.

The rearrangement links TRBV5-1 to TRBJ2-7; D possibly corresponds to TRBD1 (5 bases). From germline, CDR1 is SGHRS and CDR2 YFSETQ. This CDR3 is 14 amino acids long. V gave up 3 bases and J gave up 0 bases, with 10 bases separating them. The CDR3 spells CASSSGPSSYEQYF. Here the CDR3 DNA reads TGCGCCAGCAGCTCAGGGCCCAGCTCCTACGAGCAGTACTTC.

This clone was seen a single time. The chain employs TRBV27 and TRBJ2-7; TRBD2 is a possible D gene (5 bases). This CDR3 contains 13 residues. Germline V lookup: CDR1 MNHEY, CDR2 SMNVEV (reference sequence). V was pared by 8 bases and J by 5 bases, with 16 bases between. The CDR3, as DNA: TGTGCCAGCTGTCCGAGGGTAGGGCACGAGCAGTACTTC. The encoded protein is CASCPRVGHEQYF.